The rows below give T cell receptor beta chains drawn from one sample of a study of T cell responses to AZD1222 COVID-19 vaccine. This table comes from immunoSEQ multiplex PCR, and its TCRdb copy is limited to in-frame clones, with some not included. The sample carries over 150,000 clones, 88% recorded once. Specimen: peripheral blood, collected on day 0 of AZD1222 vaccination. The receptors come from an adult in good health. Each CDR3 is given with its conserved first and last residue. Each record gives: CDR3 DNA, CDR3 protein, D gene, V gene, CDR3 length, J gene, clone size. The D gene is left open where the match is weak. Clone size is not always given. Where it is, it says once, few, many or a class for expanded clones.

CDR3nt: TGTGCCAGCAGTTCGGGGGTTGATTCATCTTATGGCTACACCTTC
CDR3aa: CASSSGVDSSYGYTF
d_gene: NA
v_gene: TRBV28
len: 15
j_gene: TRBJ1-2
abundance: NA

CDR3nt: TGTGCCAGCAGCGTAGCTAGCGGGAGGGTTTACGAGCAGTACTTC
CDR3aa: CASSVASGRVYEQYF
d_gene: TRBD2
v_gene: TRBV9
len: 15
j_gene: TRBJ2-7
abundance: NA

CDR3nt: TGTGCCAGCAGTGACACAGAATATAATTCACCCCTCCACTTT
CDR3aa: CASSDTEYNSPLHF
d_gene: NA
v_gene: TRBV6-1
len: 14
j_gene: TRBJ1-6
abundance: NA

CDR3nt: TGTGCCAGCAGCTACCTAGCCCCAGGCCTCAGCTCCTACAATGAGCAGTTCTTC
CDR3aa: CASSYLAPGLSSYNEQFF
d_gene: NA
v_gene: TRBV5-5
len: 18
j_gene: TRBJ2-1
abundance: NA

CDR3nt: TGTGCCAGCAAGCTACAGGGGGCGCGGGAGACCCAGTACTTC
CDR3aa: CASKLQGARETQYF
d_gene: TRBD1
v_gene: TRBV6-5
len: 14
j_gene: TRBJ2-5
abundance: NA

CDR3nt: TGTGCCAGCAGGAATATCGGGGGCGAATTGGCTTTCTTT
CDR3aa: CASRNIGGELAFF
d_gene: NA
v_gene: TRBV28
len: 13
j_gene: TRBJ1-1
abundance: NA

CDR3nt: TGTGCCTGGAGTCTATCACAGAACACTGAAGCTTTCTTT
CDR3aa: CAWSLSQNTEAFF
d_gene: NA
v_gene: TRBV30
len: 13
j_gene: TRBJ1-1
abundance: NA

CDR3nt: TGTGCCAGCAGCCCTGACAGGAATCAGCCCCAGCATTTT
CDR3aa: CASSPDRNQPQHF
d_gene: NA
v_gene: TRBV11-2
len: 13
j_gene: TRBJ1-5
abundance: NA

CDR3nt: TGTGCCAGCAGTTACGCAGGGATGGATGGCTACACCTTC
CDR3aa: CASSYAGMDGYTF
d_gene: NA
v_gene: TRBV6-5
len: 13
j_gene: TRBJ1-2
abundance: NA

CDR3nt: TGTGCCACCAGTTCCCGGACAGGGGGCAACGGGGAGCTGTTTTTT
CDR3aa: CATSSRTGGNGELFF
d_gene: TRBD1
v_gene: TRBV24-1
len: 15
j_gene: TRBJ2-2
abundance: NA

CDR3nt: TGTGCCAGCAGTGATTCCCCGGGACAGGGTTGGTCCGGGGAGCTGTTTTTT
CDR3aa: CASSDSPGQGWSGELFF
d_gene: TRBD1
v_gene: TRBV6-4
len: 17
j_gene: TRBJ2-2
abundance: NA

CDR3nt: TGTGCCAGCAGCCTGAGGACGGGTAATGAAAAACTGTTTTTT
CDR3aa: CASSLRTGNEKLFF
d_gene: NA
v_gene: TRBV7-2
len: 14
j_gene: TRBJ1-4
abundance: NA

CDR3nt: TGTGCCAGCAGCTCACAGGGGGCCAACTATGGCTACACCTTC
CDR3aa: CASSSQGANYGYTF
d_gene: TRBD1
v_gene: TRBV7-9
len: 14
j_gene: TRBJ1-2
abundance: NA

CDR3nt: TGTGCCACCAGCAGAGATGCACTCGGAAATTCACCCCTCCACTTT
CDR3aa: CATSRDALGNSPLHF
d_gene: NA
v_gene: TRBV15
len: 15
j_gene: TRBJ1-6
abundance: NA

CDR3nt: TGTGCCAGCAGGGGCAGGGATGGCGGTGAAAAACTGTTTTTT
CDR3aa: CASRGRDGGEKLFF
d_gene: NA
v_gene: TRBV2
len: 14
j_gene: TRBJ1-4
abundance: NA

CDR3nt: TGTGCCAGCAGCCGCAACCCCAATGAGCAGTTCTTC
CDR3aa: CASSRNPNEQFF
d_gene: NA
v_gene: TRBV9
len: 12
j_gene: TRBJ2-1
abundance: NA

CDR3nt: TGTGCCAGCAGCCGCTCCCTCGCCGGGACCCAAGCCTACGAGCAGTACTTC
CDR3aa: CASSRSLAGTQAYEQYF
d_gene: NA
v_gene: TRBV3-1/TRBV3-2
len: 17
j_gene: TRBJ2-7
abundance: NA

CDR3nt: TGCGCCAGCAGCCGTGACAGGTCGAACGAGCAGTACTTC
CDR3aa: CASSRDRSNEQYF
d_gene: NA
v_gene: TRBV5-1
len: 13
j_gene: TRBJ2-7
abundance: NA

CDR3nt: TGTGCCAGCAGCCCCTGGCGGGGGGCGAGGACTGAAGCTTTCTTT
CDR3aa: CASSPWRGARTEAFF
d_gene: NA
v_gene: TRBV7-9
len: 15
j_gene: TRBJ1-1
abundance: few

CDR3nt: TGTGCCAGCAGCCAGGGGGGCTCTCAAGAAAAACTGTTTTTT
CDR3aa: CASSQGGSQEKLFF
d_gene: NA
v_gene: TRBV4-2
len: 14
j_gene: TRBJ1-4
abundance: once

CDR3nt: TGTGCCAGCAGTTTAGTTTCGGGACAGGGCTCCGAGCAGTACTTC
CDR3aa: CASSLVSGQGSEQYF
d_gene: TRBD1
v_gene: TRBV28
len: 15
j_gene: TRBJ2-7
abundance: once

CDR3nt: TGTGCCACCAGCAGAGATGGTTCCCGGACGTCTCATGGCTACACCTTC
CDR3aa: CATSRDGSRTSHGYTF
d_gene: NA
v_gene: TRBV15
len: 16
j_gene: TRBJ1-2
abundance: NA

CDR3nt: TGTGCCAGCAGCCCGCCGGGACAGGGGTTCCACGAGCAGTACTTC
CDR3aa: CASSPPGQGFHEQYF
d_gene: TRBD1
v_gene: TRBV7-2
len: 15
j_gene: TRBJ2-7
abundance: NA

CDR3nt: TGTGCCAGCAGTGAAGCGCTTCCCAGCCAGCAGTACTTC
CDR3aa: CASSEALPSQQYF
d_gene: NA
v_gene: TRBV2
len: 13
j_gene: TRBJ2-7
abundance: NA

CDR3nt: TGCGCCAGCAGCACAGGAGGAGGCGGAAACACCATATATTTT
CDR3aa: CASSTGGGGNTIYF
d_gene: NA
v_gene: TRBV5-1
len: 14
j_gene: TRBJ1-3
abundance: NA

CDR3nt: TGCAGCGGGTTCCAGGGGGCGCAAGCCAATGAGCAGTTCTTC
CDR3aa: CSGFQGAQANEQFF
d_gene: TRBD1
v_gene: TRBV29-1
len: 14
j_gene: TRBJ2-1
abundance: NA

CDR3nt: TGTGCCAGCACCAGGACCAATAGGGGAAGCTCCTATAATTCACCCCTCCACTTT
CDR3aa: CASTRTNRGSSYNSPLHF
d_gene: NA
v_gene: TRBV11-2
len: 18
j_gene: TRBJ1-6
abundance: NA

CDR3nt: TGTGCCAGCAGCTTAGGGATCGGGACAGGGGTGGAAAAACTGTTTTTT
CDR3aa: CASSLGIGTGVEKLFF
d_gene: TRBD1
v_gene: TRBV7-9
len: 16
j_gene: TRBJ1-4
abundance: NA

CDR3nt: TGTGCCAGCAGCGGTGGGGGCTTGAACACTGAAGCTTTCTTT
CDR3aa: CASSGGGLNTEAFF
d_gene: NA
v_gene: TRBV4-2
len: 14
j_gene: TRBJ1-1
abundance: NA

CDR3nt: TGTGCCTGGTCCAGCCCGCCTCGGGGCATTCAGTACTTC
CDR3aa: CAWSSPPRGIQYF
d_gene: NA
v_gene: TRBV30
len: 13
j_gene: TRBJ2-4
abundance: NA

CDR3nt: TGTGCCAGCAGTTTAGAACAGGCCGAGCAGTACTTC
CDR3aa: CASSLEQAEQYF
d_gene: NA
v_gene: TRBV28
len: 12
j_gene: TRBJ2-7
abundance: NA

CDR3nt: TGTGCCAGCGGACGGGAAGGTGGTAGCGGGAGTGACGAGCAGTACTTC
CDR3aa: CASGREGGSGSDEQYF
d_gene: TRBD2
v_gene: TRBV4-2
len: 16
j_gene: TRBJ2-7
abundance: NA

CDR3nt: TGTGCCAGCAGCTTGGGGAGGAGCAATCAGCCCCAGCATTTT
CDR3aa: CASSLGRSNQPQHF
d_gene: NA
v_gene: TRBV5-8
len: 14
j_gene: TRBJ1-5
abundance: NA

CDR3nt: TGTGCCAGCAGCTCCGCGGACAGGTCCAACTATGGCTACACCTTC
CDR3aa: CASSSADRSNYGYTF
d_gene: TRBD1
v_gene: TRBV7-8
len: 15
j_gene: TRBJ1-2
abundance: few

CDR3nt: TGTGCCAGCACTCAAGGGACCGGCATTGAAAAACTGTTTTTT
CDR3aa: CASTQGTGIEKLFF
d_gene: NA
v_gene: TRBV28
len: 14
j_gene: TRBJ1-4
abundance: NA

CDR3nt: TGTGCCAGCTCACTCCAGGCGTATGGCTACACCTTC
CDR3aa: CASSLQAYGYTF
d_gene: NA
v_gene: TRBV18
len: 12
j_gene: TRBJ1-2
abundance: NA

CDR3nt: TGTGCCAGCAGATTACAGGGGCCCTCCTACGAGCAGTACTTC
CDR3aa: CASRLQGPSYEQYF
d_gene: TRBD1
v_gene: TRBV2
len: 14
j_gene: TRBJ2-7
abundance: few

CDR3nt: TGTGCCAGCAGCTTATCGGGGCATCAGCCCCAGCATTTT
CDR3aa: CASSLSGHQPQHF
d_gene: NA
v_gene: TRBV7-9
len: 13
j_gene: TRBJ1-5
abundance: NA

CDR3nt: TGCGCCAGCAGCTTGGCTGTGTTCCTAGCTCGCAATGAGCAGTTCTTC
CDR3aa: CASSLAVFLARNEQFF
d_gene: NA
v_gene: TRBV5-1
len: 16
j_gene: TRBJ2-1
abundance: NA

CDR3nt: TGTGCCAGCAGTTCCGGGACAGAAGGTGGCTACACCTTC
CDR3aa: CASSSGTEGGYTF
d_gene: TRBD1
v_gene: TRBV6-5
len: 13
j_gene: TRBJ1-2
abundance: once

CDR3nt: TGTGCCAGCAGCTTAGCGACATATAATTCACCCCTCCACTTT
CDR3aa: CASSLATYNSPLHF
d_gene: NA
v_gene: TRBV7-9
len: 14
j_gene: TRBJ1-6
abundance: NA

CDR3nt: TGTGCCACCAGCAGAAGGGGGGGCAGGGACTCTGGAAACACCATATATTTT
CDR3aa: CATSRRGGRDSGNTIYF
d_gene: NA
v_gene: TRBV15
len: 17
j_gene: TRBJ1-3
abundance: NA

CDR3nt: TGTGCCAGCAGCACTCGGACAGCGGATGAAAAACTGTTTTTT
CDR3aa: CASSTRTADEKLFF
d_gene: NA
v_gene: TRBV25-1
len: 14
j_gene: TRBJ1-4
abundance: few

CDR3nt: TGCGCCAGCAGGCGGGACGGTTCTAGCACAGATACGCAGTATTTT
CDR3aa: CASRRDGSSTDTQYF
d_gene: NA
v_gene: TRBV5-1
len: 15
j_gene: TRBJ2-3
abundance: NA

CDR3nt: TGTGCCAGCAGCGGGGGGACAGGCTCCTACGAGCAGTACTTC
CDR3aa: CASSGGTGSYEQYF
d_gene: TRBD1
v_gene: TRBV11-2
len: 14
j_gene: TRBJ2-7
abundance: NA

CDR3nt: TGTGCCAGCAGCTTAGCATTGGGGGGGGCCTACAATGAGCAGTTCTTC
CDR3aa: CASSLALGGAYNEQFF
d_gene: TRBD2
v_gene: TRBV7-2
len: 16
j_gene: TRBJ2-1
abundance: NA

CDR3nt: TGTGCCAGCAGCGATAGCGGGGGGGCGGATGAGCAGTTCTTC
CDR3aa: CASSDSGGADEQFF
d_gene: TRBD2
v_gene: TRBV9
len: 14
j_gene: TRBJ2-1
abundance: NA

CDR3nt: TGTGCCAGCAGCTTACAGGGGGTAGGCACTGAAGCTTTCTTT
CDR3aa: CASSLQGVGTEAFF
d_gene: TRBD1
v_gene: TRBV7-9
len: 14
j_gene: TRBJ1-1
abundance: NA